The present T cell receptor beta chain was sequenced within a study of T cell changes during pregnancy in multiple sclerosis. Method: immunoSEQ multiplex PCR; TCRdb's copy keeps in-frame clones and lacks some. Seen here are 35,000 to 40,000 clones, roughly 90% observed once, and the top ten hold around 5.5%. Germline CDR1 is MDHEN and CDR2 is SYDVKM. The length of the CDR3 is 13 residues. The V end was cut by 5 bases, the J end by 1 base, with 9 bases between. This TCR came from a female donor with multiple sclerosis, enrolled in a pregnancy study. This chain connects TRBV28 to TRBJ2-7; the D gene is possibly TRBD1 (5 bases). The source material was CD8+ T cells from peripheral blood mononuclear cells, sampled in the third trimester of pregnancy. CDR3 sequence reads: CASSMTVSYEQYF. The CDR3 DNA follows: TGTGCCAGCAGTATGACAGTTTCCTACGAGCAGTACTTC.